The rows below give T cell receptor beta chains drawn from one sample of a study of cytomegalovirus exposure and HLA in healthy donors. Measured with immunoSEQ multiplex PCR; TCRdb has only the in-frame clones, and not every one. The table includes under 200,000 clones, 75% to 85% detected once. The specimen sequenced was PBMCs. These receptors were obtained from a man aged 45-65 years in good health and CMV-seropositive. Both conserved end residues are part of each CDR3. Each record gives: V gene, clone size, D gene, J gene, CDR3 DNA, CDR3 protein. D genes are given only for firm matches. Clone size is given for some rows only: seen once, a few or many times, or a class if the clone is expanded.

V gene: TRBV4-1; clone size: .; D gene: .; J gene: TRBJ2-5; CDR3 DNA: TGCGCCAGCAGCCAAGATCATGGCAGCCAAGAGACCCAGTACTTC; CDR3 protein: CASSQDHGSQETQYF
V gene: TRBV18; clone size: .; D gene: TRBD1; J gene: TRBJ2-5; CDR3 DNA: TGTGCCAGCTCACCTTTGACAGGGCCAGAAGAGACCCAGTACTTC; CDR3 protein: CASSPLTGPEETQYF
V gene: TRBV5-1; clone size: .; D gene: TRBD1; J gene: TRBJ2-3; CDR3 DNA: TGCGCCAGCAGCTTAAGGACAGGGGAAGATACGCAGTATTTT; CDR3 protein: CASSLRTGEDTQYF
V gene: TRBV2; clone size: few; D gene: .; J gene: TRBJ2-3; CDR3 DNA: TGTGCCAGCAGAGGCGGAGGGTATACGCAGTATTTT; CDR3 protein: CASRGGGYTQYF
V gene: TRBV5-1; clone size: .; D gene: .; J gene: TRBJ1-2; CDR3 DNA: TGCGCCAGCAGCTTCAGGGGTGGCTATGGCTACACCTTC; CDR3 protein: CASSFRGGYGYTF
V gene: TRBV7-6; clone size: .; D gene: TRBD1; J gene: TRBJ2-2; CDR3 DNA: TGTGCCAGCAGCCCAACAGGGGCAGGCACCGGGGAGCTGTTTTTT; CDR3 protein: CASSPTGAGTGELFF
V gene: TRBV6-4; clone size: .; D gene: .; J gene: TRBJ2-2; CDR3 DNA: TGTGCCAGCAGTGACAGTTCTAGGTCGGGCACCGGGGAGCTGTTTTTT; CDR3 protein: CASSDSSRSGTGELFF
V gene: TRBV29-1; clone size: few; D gene: TRBD1; J gene: TRBJ1-3; CDR3 DNA: TGCAGCGTTCCCGGACAGGGCAACGGAAACACCATATATTTT; CDR3 protein: CSVPGQGNGNTIYF
V gene: TRBV28; clone size: .; D gene: .; J gene: TRBJ2-3; CDR3 DNA: TGTGCCAGCAGTTTACCTCGCTCGGGTACGCAGTATTTT; CDR3 protein: CASSLPRSGTQYF
V gene: TRBV5-4; clone size: .; D gene: .; J gene: TRBJ2-1; CDR3 DNA: TGTGCCAGCAGCTTGTGGGCCAACAATGAGCAGTTCTTC; CDR3 protein: CASSLWANNEQFF
V gene: TRBV5-1; clone size: .; D gene: TRBD1; J gene: TRBJ1-2; CDR3 DNA: TGCGCCAGCAGCGGAAACAGGGGCACATATGGCTACACCTTC; CDR3 protein: CASSGNRGTYGYTF
V gene: TRBV27; clone size: .; D gene: TRBD2; J gene: TRBJ2-5; CDR3 DNA: TGTGCCAGCAGTTTCACGTTAGCGGGGGAGCTCGGAGAGACCCAGTACTTC; CDR3 protein: CASSFTLAGELGETQYF
V gene: TRBV7-9; clone size: .; D gene: TRBD1; J gene: TRBJ2-5; CDR3 DNA: TGTGCCAGCAGCTTTGACAGGGAGAAAGAGACCCAGTACTTC; CDR3 protein: CASSFDREKETQYF
V gene: TRBV15; clone size: .; D gene: TRBD2; J gene: TRBJ2-3; CDR3 DNA: TGTGCCACCAGCAGAGATAAAGCGGGGAGTCAGGATACGCAGTATTTT; CDR3 protein: CATSRDKAGSQDTQYF
V gene: TRBV25-1; clone size: few; D gene: .; J gene: TRBJ2-3; CDR3 DNA: TGTGCCAGCAGTGGATCTACCACAGATACGCAGTATTTT; CDR3 protein: CASSGSTTDTQYF
V gene: TRBV27; clone size: .; D gene: TRBD1; J gene: TRBJ2-1; CDR3 DNA: TGTGCCAGCAGTCCGACCCCCGGGACAGCGTACAATGAGCAGTTCTTC; CDR3 protein: CASSPTPGTAYNEQFF
V gene: TRBV4-1; clone size: .; D gene: TRBD1; J gene: TRBJ1-2; CDR3 DNA: TGCGCCAGCAGCCAAGATGGAACAGGGGCGGACTATGGCTACACCTTC; CDR3 protein: CASSQDGTGADYGYTF
V gene: TRBV5-4; clone size: .; D gene: TRBD2; J gene: TRBJ2-3; CDR3 DNA: TGTGCCAGCAGCCTTGGGACTAGCGGGGTCACAGATACGCAGTATTTT; CDR3 protein: CASSLGTSGVTDTQYF
V gene: TRBV15; clone size: .; D gene: TRBD1; J gene: TRBJ1-2; CDR3 DNA: TGTGTCACCAGCAGCTACGGGACAGACGCTAGCACCTTC; CDR3 protein: CVTSSYGTDASTF
V gene: TRBV6-1; clone size: .; D gene: TRBD1; J gene: TRBJ1-2; CDR3 DNA: TGTGCCAGTAGAGACAGGGGGCTTGGCTACACCTTC; CDR3 protein: CASRDRGLGYTF
V gene: TRBV25-1; clone size: .; D gene: .; J gene: TRBJ2-1; CDR3 DNA: TGTGCCACCCAAGAAACAACAGACTACAATGAGCAGTTCTTC; CDR3 protein: CATQETTDYNEQFF
V gene: TRBV6-6; clone size: .; D gene: TRBD1; J gene: TRBJ2-7; CDR3 DNA: TGTGCCAGCAGCGACTCCACCGACAGGGGCAACGAGCAGTACTTC; CDR3 protein: CASSDSTDRGNEQYF
V gene: TRBV2; clone size: .; D gene: TRBD2; J gene: TRBJ2-3; CDR3 DNA: TGTGCCAGCAGCTTCACTAGCGGGGGCACAGATACGCAGTATTTT; CDR3 protein: CASSFTSGGTDTQYF
V gene: TRBV27; clone size: .; D gene: .; J gene: TRBJ1-4; CDR3 DNA: TGTGCCAGCAGTTTATCGTGGTTGTCCAGGGCTAATGAAAAACTGTTTTTT; CDR3 protein: CASSLSWLSRANEKLFF
V gene: TRBV6-5; clone size: .; D gene: .; J gene: TRBJ1-6; CDR3 DNA: TGTGCCAGCAGTCCAAGGGGCACCTATAATTCACCCCTCCACTTT; CDR3 protein: CASSPRGTYNSPLHF